What follows is one TCR beta chain and its context. This clone was seen only once. It has no known antigen specificity. No base qualities exist here, and no much larger clone lies one base off it. This sample was included in a study of blood T cell repertoires in COVID-19 (dated by TCRdb to about 2020). With regard to the full study: The collaborator samples originated in the United States, Italy and Spain and spanned the acute and convalescent phases of COVID-19. The repertoires were released in a freely available public database intended as a resource for research on the immune response to SARS-CoV-2. HLA class I and class II types, where available, came from metadata supplied by the sample provider rather than from assay-based typing. The samples were drawn from two sources: the first 160 participants of the ongoing ImmuneRACE study, and 950 to 1,500 subjects contributed by 6 global collaborators. The dataset comprised deeply sampled blood TCRbeta repertoires from subjects exposed to, actively infected with, or recovered from COVID-19. The prospective study material was composed of cDNA or gDNA derived from T cells, B-cell-depleted T cells, or PBMCs. Sample metadata almost always included a de-identified subject ID, COVID-19 status, age in years and sex. What the authors observed across the whole study: The quantity of clinical and demographic metadata differed by source and by participant and was supplied without curation.

Reading from cysteine to phenylalanine, the CDR3 counts 15 amino acids. Only the CDR3 region is kept as DNA, spanning 45 bases read in frame from base 1. CDR1 MDHEN and CDR2 SYDVKM were looked up in the germline V gene. Trimming removed 1 base from V and 5 bases from J; the gene matches leave 5 bases unexplained. Whole blood was collected in K2EDTA tubes by collaborating institutions according to the institutions' own protocols. For TCRbeta analysis, collaborators shipped samples in one of three forms: frozen whole blood, isolated PBMCs, or DNA extracted from either of those sample types. TCRbeta CDR3 regions were amplified from genomic DNA by means of the immunoSEQ Assay, a bias-controlled multiplex PCR. Processing in the source paper ran as follows. Nucleated cell counts per sample were estimated from amplification of reference gene primers within the assay. Sequence reads were collapsed and filtered to measure the absolute abundance of every unique TCRbeta CDR3 rearrangement. For each sample, productive Simpson clonality was calculated by taking the square root of Simpson's diversity index across productive rearrangements. TCRdb provides this immuneACCESS table in a form limited to in-frame rearrangements. Some clones are lacking; in checked studies, under half of them reflect an unresolved V gene, and why the rest are absent is not known. V and J calls and clone size come straight from that table; D and trimming were deduced from the DNA. The sample profile shows more than 85,000 clones; about 87% of them were found once. The ten largest clonotypes hold less than 3.5% of the sample.

The specimen was peripheral blood. This receptor was identified in a man in his forties or fifties with active or convalescent COVID-19. The sequence is built from TRBV28 and TRBJ2-7, and 10 junction bases match TRBD1. The CDR3 region reads CASSLLGTGADEQYF. The bases are TGTGCCAGCAGTTTATTGGGGACAGGGGCGGACGAGCAGTACTTC.